The clone carrying this TCR beta chain was picked up a small number of times. Its antigen is unidentified. Sample-barcoded 5' priming and a J-beta primer mix drove a second PCR of roughly 6 to 12 cycles. MiXCR was run by TCRdb on the 5' RACE reads, yielding one entry per CDR3 protein. The repertoire holds about a million distinct CDR3 sequences, less than 45% seen once, with less than 15% in the top ten. The sample originates from a study of blood T cells in healthy people across ages. Germline CDR1 is LGHNA and CDR2 is YSLEER. The CDR3 runs to 16 residues. Between the trimmed V and J ends, which lost 4 bases and 7 bases, there was a span of 23 bases. In each sample, at least 6.5 million PBMCs were isolated. Study outcomes and limitations: Naive T cell percentage strongly correlated with TCR beta diversity. Higher diversity, along with more naive CD4+ cells, distinguished long-lived donors from aged donors. Researchers judged that diversity estimates from one million T cells fell short of true values.

The sample comprised blood. This chain connects TRBV4-3 to TRBJ2-7; no clear D gene. The receptor comes from a man between 18 and 29 years old in good health. This CDR3 is CASSLRRDTDYNEQYF. The CDR3 coding sequence is TGCGCCAGCAGCCTTAGACGAGACACTGATTACAATGAGCAGTACTTC.